These 18 T cell receptor beta chains were sequenced from one sample in a study of T cell clonality in common variable immunodeficiency. General observations from the study: Reportedly, TCR beta sequences from common variable immunodeficiency showed fewer deletions and N-nucleotide insertions.

The assay was immunoSEQ multiplex PCR, and TCRdb's table has in-frame clones only and misses some. The sample yields 15,000 to 25,000 clones, without any singletons. These receptors are not linked to any known antigen. Sequences were obtained from peripheral blood mononuclear cells. The receptors come from a human donor with common variable immunodeficiency.

This clone was detected only a few times. The read halts 3 residues ahead of the CDR3 end, with the missing end drawn from the germline J gene. The chain has TRBV30 and TRBJ2-1, with D possibly TRBD1 on 5 matching bases. The ends were cut back, 4 bases at V and 0 bases at J, with 10 bases in the middle. Germline V gene lookup returns CDR1 GTSNPN and CDR2 SVGIG (reference sequence). The CDR3 runs to 14 residues. CDR3 DNA (partial): TGTGCCTGGAAGGGGCAAAGCTCCTACAATGAG. It codes for CAWKGQSSYNE. The CDR3 in its entirety is CAWKGQSSYNEQFF.

For this clone: The read finishes 3 residues shy of the CDR3 end, and the germline J gene is used to complete it. The V and J genes are TRBV11-3 and TRBJ2-1, with a possible D match to TRBD2 (5 bases). V lost 5 bases, J lost 2 bases, and 10 bases lay in between. Germline CDR1 is SGHNT and CDR2 is YENEEA. This CDR3 contains 14 residues. The chain's CDR3 is CASSRGWAYNEQFF. The sequenced part of the CDR3 DNA is TGTGCCAGCAGCCGAGGGTGGGCCTACAATGAG.

Turning to this clone: The CDR3 end lies 3 residues beyond the end of the read and is filled in from the germline J gene. The V call is TRBV7-2, the J call TRBJ2-7; D is unclear. This CDR3 region has 12 residues. Germline V CDR1 and CDR2: SGHTA, FQGNSA. V was shortened by 3 bases and J by 3 bases, with 6 bases between the two germline ends. The covered CDR3 bases are TGTGCCAGCAGCTTTTCTTACTACGAG. It specifies CASSFSYYE. The entire CDR3 is CASSFSYYEQYF.

This clone was seen a few times. The read halts 3 residues ahead of the CDR3 end, with the missing end drawn from the germline J gene. This sequence joins TRBV2 and TRBJ2-2, with 7 bases matching TRBD2. CDR1 is SNHLY, CDR2 FYNNEI, per germline. The CDR3 runs to 16 residues. Trimming cost V 6 bases and J 4 bases; bases outside gene matches: 11. Incomplete CDR3 DNA: TGTGCCAGCAGACAAAGACTAGCCCTAGGCACCGGGGAG. Its protein product is CASRQRLALGTGE. The entire CDR3 protein reads CASRQRLALGTGELFF.

In this sample, this clone turned up a few times. The read comes to an end 3 residues before the CDR3 does, leaving the germline J gene to fill in the end. This chain links TRBV7-9 with TRBJ2-1; 9 bases match TRBD2. V dropped 5 bases and J dropped 6; count of bases not matched to a gene: 8. The germline V gene encodes CDR1 SEHNR and CDR2 FQNEAQ (reference sequence). The CDR3 contains 15 residues. The sequenced part of the CDR3 DNA is TGTGCCAGCAGCCGACCGGGACTAGCTTTCAATGAG. It encodes CASSRPGLAFNE. The entire CDR3 protein reads CASSRPGLAFNEQFF. Complete variable domain (other parts from reference TRBV7-9 and TRBJ2-1): DTGVSQNPRHKITKRGQNVTFRCDPISEHNRLYWYRQTLGQGPEFLTYFQNEAQLEKSRLLSDRFSAERPKGSFSTLEIQRTEQGDSAMYLCASSRPGLAFNEQFFGPGTRLTVL.

This clone was detected only a few times. The CDR3 protein is CASSIDVQPGEQFF. CDR3 DNA (partial): TGTGCCAGTAGTATAGATGTACAACCAGGTGAG. J is TRBJ2-1 and V is TRBV19; D is unresolved. Read data end 3 residues before the CDR3 end; the end is taken from the germline J gene. The CDR3 runs to 14 residues. Germline V CDR1 and CDR2: LNHDA, SQIVND (reference sequence). Trimming removed 0 bases from V and 9 bases from J, with 12 bases in between.

A note on this clone: The read comes to an end 3 residues before the CDR3 does, leaving the germline J gene to fill in the end. The chain uses TRBV6-1 and TRBJ1-2; D uncertain. Germline lookup yields CDR1 MNHNS and CDR2 SASEGT. The CDR3 is made up of 12 amino acids. CDR3 DNA (partial): TGTGCCAGCAGTGTAATCGGTGCCGGC. This sequence encodes CASSVIGAG. In full, the CDR3 reads CASSVIGAGYTF.

Note on this clone: The read gets to within 3 residues of the CDR3 end, and the germline J gene fills in the rest. V and J are TRBV18 and TRBJ2-7; 7 bases line up with TRBD1. The CDR3 consists of 14 residues. Germline-derived CDR1 and CDR2 are KGHSH and LQKENI. With 6 bases clipped from V and 2 bases from J, the junction kept 7 bases outside the gene matches. The CDR3 bases that were read are TGTGCCAGCTCTCCGGACAGGCCGCCCTACGAG. As protein: CASSPDRPPYE. The CDR3 in full is CASSPDRPPYEQYF.

The DNA read from the CDR3 is TGTGCCAGCAGCTTAGATAACCAGGGATATGGC. Protein product: CASSLDNQGYG. The CDR3 as a whole reads CASSLDNQGYGYTF. The gene calls are TRBV11-2 and TRBJ1-2; D possibly corresponds to TRBD1 (5 bases). The read stops 3 residues short of the end of the CDR3; the missing end is completed from the germline J gene. Per germline, CDR1 SGHAT and CDR2 FQNNGV. V dropped 0 bases and J dropped 5 bases, with 10 bases sitting between them. The CDR3 runs to 14 residues.

This clone was detected only a few times. The read ends 3 residues early relative to the CDR3; the germline J gene fills the gap. V usage is TRBV19 and J usage is TRBJ2-2; 8 nucleotides agree with TRBD1. There are 14 residues in the CDR3. CDR1 is LNHDA and CDR2 is SQIVND in the germline V gene (reference sequence). The ends lost 7 bases at V and 6 bases at J; junction bases unmatched: 7. Incomplete CDR3 DNA: TGTGCCAGTAAATCGACAGGGGATGCCGGGGAG. It specifies CASKSTGDAGE. The entire CDR3 is CASKSTGDAGELFF.

Note on this clone: The CDR3 end falls 3 residues outside the read, so it is completed with the germline J gene. The chain uses TRBV7-2 and TRBJ2-7; D is ambiguous. CDR3 length: 12 residues. Germline CDR1 reads SGHTA; CDR2 reads FQGNSA. The V end lost 0 bases, the J end lost 3 bases, and 3 bases lay between the germline ends. CDR3 region: CASSLALYEQYF. CDR3 DNA, as far as it was read: TGTGCCAGCAGCTTAGCTCTCTACGAG.

Comment on this clone: The CDR3 end falls 3 residues outside the read, so it is completed with the germline J gene. The chain joins TRBV18 to TRBJ2-7, with D tentatively TRBD1 (5 bases). V lost 2 bases and J lost 6, with 14 bases in between. This CDR3 region has 14 residues. Germline values: CDR1 KGHSH, CDR2 LQKENI. The CDR3 loop reads CASSPELQASEQYF. The part of the CDR3 DNA that was read is TGTGCCAGCTCACCAGAACTACAGGCCTCCGAG. Filled out from reference TRBV18 and TRBJ2-7, the complete variable domain reads NAGVMQNPRHLVRRRGQEARLRCSPMKGHSHVYWYRQLPEEGLKFMVYLQKENIIDESGMPKERFSAEFPKEGPSILRIQQVVRGDSAAYFCASSPELQASEQYFGPGTRLTVT.

CDR3 bases read: TGTGCCAGCAGTGCGCGGGAGTTGGGCTACGAG. Translating gives CASSARELGYE. The whole CDR3 reads CASSARELGYEQYF. This sequence joins TRBV2 and TRBJ2-7; TRBD2 agrees at 7 bases. The read falls 3 residues short of the CDR3 end, and the missing part is taken from the germline J gene. With V trimmed by 4 bases and J by 3 bases, 6 bases remained unmatched. The CDR3 has 14 residues. Germline CDR1 reads SNHLY; CDR2 reads FYNNEI.

This clone was seen more than once but under ten times. This CDR3 reads CASSIDKGTGELFF. CDR3 bases read: TGTGCCAGTAGTATAGATAAGGGCACCGGGGAG. This chain joins TRBV19 and TRBJ2-2, with D hard to call. The read falls 3 residues short of the CDR3 end, and the missing part is taken from the germline J gene. CDR3 length equals 14 residues. From germline, CDR1 is LNHDA and CDR2 SQIVND (reference sequence). Deletions cut 0 bases from V and 4 bases from J, with 6 bases between.

Details on this clone: The read is 3 residues too short to cover the CDR3 end, so that end is filled in from the germline J gene. The chain links TRBV7-2 to TRBJ2-2; D is unclear. V was trimmed by 4 bases and J by 1 base, leaving 7 bases between them. CDR1 is SGHTA and CDR2 is FQGNSA in the germline V gene. The CDR3 contains 14 residues. CDR3 bases read: TGTGCCAGCAGCTATCGACAGAACACCGGGGAG. Translated, it gives CASSYRQNTGE. The entire CDR3 is CASSYRQNTGELFF.

A note on this clone: The read halts 3 residues ahead of the CDR3 end, with the missing end drawn from the germline J gene. The chain employs TRBV6-1 and TRBJ1-5; D not certain. The CDR3 consists of 13 residues. V shed 2 bases and J shed 7 bases, with 9 bases lying between them. From germline, CDR1 is MNHNS and CDR2 SASEGT. The DNA read from the CDR3 is TGTGCCAGCAGTGAAACCCCACGGCAGCCC. Translation gives CASSETPRQP. The entire CDR3 protein is CASSETPRQPQHF.

This clone has more than one count but fewer than ten. The missing CDR3 end, 3 residues past where the read stops, is filled in from the germline J gene. This sequence joins TRBV7-9 and TRBJ1-5; D uncertain. Germline CDR1 and CDR2: SEHNR and FQNEAQ (reference sequence). This CDR3 contains 12 residues. Trimming took off 4 bases at V and 9 bases at J, with 10 bases between the two ends. CDR3 loop: CASSSTSGPQHF. The covered CDR3 bases are TGTGCCAGCAGCTCTACTAGTGGGCCC. Full variable domain (outside the CDR3, taken from reference TRBV7-9 and TRBJ1-5): DTGVSQNPRHKITKRGQNVTFRCDPISEHNRLYWYRQTLGQGPEFLTYFQNEAQLEKSRLLSDRFSAERPKGSFSTLEIQRTEQGDSAMYLCASSSTSGPQHFGDGTRLSIL.

This clone occurred a few times. Coverage ceases 3 residues before the CDR3 finishes, and the germline J gene fills in the end. V is TRBV18 and J is TRBJ2-5; 9 bases map to TRBD2. There are 13 residues in the CDR3. Germline CDR1 reads KGHSH; CDR2 reads LQKENI. V lost 6 bases, J lost 5 bases, and 4 bases stayed unmatched. CDR3 loop: CASSSGGPETQYF. CDR3 DNA, as far as it was read: TGTGCCAGCTCCAGCGGGGGGCCCGAGACC.